The 18 T cell receptor beta chains presented below share a single source sample, sequenced in a study of blood T cell repertoires in COVID-19. Libraries were prepared by immunoSEQ multiplex PCR; TCRdb keeps only in-frame clonotypes and omits some of them. Of a few hundred thousand clones in the sample, 70% to 90% were seen once. The sequenced sample consisted of peripheral blood. The receptors were gathered from a woman between 25 and 40 years old with COVID-19, enrolled during active disease.

The table lists this clone with a count of one. This rearrangement joins TRBV10-3 to TRBJ1-5; weak D call: TRBD1 (6 bases). V was cut by 6 bases and J by 5 bases, with 17 bases left in between. The CDR3 has 15 residues. The germline CDR1 and CDR2 sequences are ENHRY and SYGVKD. CDR3 in amino acids: CAISQGGGGDQPQHF. The DNA of the CDR3 is TGTGCCATCAGCCAAGGGGGGGGAGGGGATCAGCCCCAGCATTTT.

The table lists this clone with a count of one. The chain employs TRBV2 and TRBJ2-7; 10 nucleotides agree with TRBD1. This CDR3 region has 14 residues. The J segment lost 2 bases and the V segment lost 8 bases, leaving 6 bases of the junction unmatched. In germline, CDR1 is SNHLY, CDR2 FYNNEI. The chain's CDR3 is CASLLTGGPYEQYV. The CDR3 nucleotides are TGTGCCAGCCTTCTGACAGGGGGCCCCTACGAGCAGTACGTC.

V and J are TRBV6-5 and TRBJ1-1; 8 nucleotides line up with TRBD1. The V and J ends lost 6 bases and 0 bases, in that order; junction bases with no gene match: 6. This CDR3 is 15 amino acids long. Germline V CDR1 and CDR2: MNHEY, SVGAGI. The CDR3 reads CASRRDRRLNTEAFF. CDR3 nucleotide sequence: TGTGCCAGCAGGCGGGACAGGCGATTGAACACTGAAGCTTTCTTT.

The chain uses TRBV19 and TRBJ2-1; tentatively, D is TRBD1 (6 bases). The CDR3 is 15 residues long. Germline V lookup: CDR1 LNHDA, CDR2 SQIVND (reference sequence). V was shortened by 1 base and J by 9 bases, with 16 bases between the two germline ends. DNA for the CDR3: TGTGCCAGTAGTATAGCCTGGGACAAAACAAGTGAGCAGTTCTTC. It is translated as CASSIAWDKTSEQFF.

The chain is built from TRBV28 and TRBJ1-1; 7 bases align to TRBD1. The CDR3 runs to 11 residues. With V trimmed by 2 bases and J by 11 bases, 2 bases remained unmatched. Germline CDR1 MDHEN, CDR2 SYDVKM. CDR3 sequence reads: CASSLAQGAFF. The CDR3 region has the DNA TGTGCCAGCAGTTTAGCACAGGGGGCTTTCTTT. The whole variable domain, remainder taken from reference TRBV28 and TRBJ1-1, is DVKVTQSSRYLVKRTGEKVFLECVQDMDHENMFWYRQDPGLGLRLIYFSYDVKMKEKGDIPEGYSVSREKKERFSLILESASTNQTSMYLCASSLAQGAFFGQGTRLTVV.

The chain has TRBV28 and TRBJ1-6, with no clear D. V was cut by 6 bases and J by 0 bases, with 15 bases left in between. This CDR3 spans 17 amino acids. Looked up from germline, CDR1 is MDHEN and CDR2 is SYDVKM. DNA for the CDR3: TGTGCCAGCAGCTCCTACAGCATACACTCCTATAATTCACCCCTCCACTTT. Its translation is CASSSYSIHSYNSPLHF.

CDR3 bases: TGTGCCAGCAGCCTCTTGCTAGCGGGCGCCCAAGAGACCCAGTACTTC. As protein: CASSLLLAGAQETQYF. The chain links TRBV28 to TRBJ2-5, with 8 bases that match TRBD2. Germline V gene sequence: CDR1 MDHEN, CDR2 SYDVKM. The trim removed 6 bases at V and 1 base at J, leaving 10 bases unmatched. The CDR3 is 16 residues long.

The chain is built from TRBV7-2 and TRBJ2-3; the match to TRBD1 covers 8 bases. The germline V gene has CDR1 SGHTA and CDR2 FQGNSA. V dropped 5 bases and J dropped 5; count of bases not matched to a gene: 9. The CDR3 is 15 amino acids. The CDR3 sequence: CASSPGQGSEDTQYF. CDR3 sequence (DNA): TGTGCCAGCAGCCCCGGACAGGGATCGGAAGATACGCAGTATTTT.

The V gene is TRBV7-8, the J gene TRBJ2-5; 10 bases are shared with TRBD2. The CDR3 loop spans 15 amino acids. V lost 2 bases, J lost 5 bases, and 5 bases stayed unmatched. Germline CDR1 and CDR2: SGHVS and FQNEAQ. The CDR3 reads CASSLSGGARETQYF. CDR3 DNA: TGTGCCAGCAGCTTAAGCGGGGGGGCCAGGGAGACCCAGTACTTC.

This chain links TRBV7-8 with TRBJ1-2; the D is unclear. The length of the CDR3 is 14 residues. Trimming took 7 bases from V and 5 from J, leaving 17 bases between them. CDR1 is SGHVS, CDR2 FQNEAQ, per germline. CDR3 DNA: TGTGCCAGCACCCTTGAGGCGGGAGATTATGGCTACACCTTC. This encodes CASTLEAGDYGYTF.

The chain combines TRBV21-1 with TRBJ2-1; TRBD1, as called in the table, went unchecked against the DNA. TRBV21-1 is reported as a pseudogene. This CDR3 has 20 amino acids. CDR3 region: CASSKDLGASASSSYNEQFF. In DNA, the CDR3 is TGTGCCAGCAGCAAAGATCTGGGGGCGAGCGCCTCTAGCTCCTACAATGAGCAGTTCTTC.

The chain links TRBV6-5 to TRBJ1-1, with D unresolved. V lost 2 bases, J lost 6 bases, and 13 bases lay in between. Germline CDR1 is MNHEY and CDR2 is SVGAGI. CDR3 length equals 14 residues. The CDR3 is CASSYGQDFAEAFF. CDR3 bases: TGTGCCAGCAGTTACGGCCAGGATTTCGCTGAAGCTTTCTTT.

The CDR3 sequence is CASSQHTSGGYNEQFF. The CDR3 region has the DNA TGTGCCAGCAGCCAACACACTAGCGGAGGGTACAATGAGCAGTTCTTC. This chain uses TRBV3-1 (or the pseudogene TRBV3-2) with TRBJ2-1, with TRBD2 identical over 8 bases. Germline CDR1 LGHDT, CDR2 YNNKEL (reference sequence). The V gene end was trimmed by 2 bases and the J gene end by 4 bases; junction bases not matched to a gene: 7. This CDR3 region has 16 residues.

The chain uses TRBV27 and TRBJ1-4; D might be TRBD1 (6 bases). Germline values: CDR1 MNHEY, CDR2 SMNVEV (reference sequence). With 7 bases removed from V and 12 bases from J, the gap between germline ends came to 18 bases. The CDR3 contains 13 residues. The CDR3 coding sequence is TGTGCCAGCACCATGTTGTCGGGGGGCGAACTGTTTTTT. It encodes CASTMLSGGELFF.

This chain connects TRBV5-6 to TRBJ2-7, with 7 bases fitting TRBD1. The CDR3 has 14 amino acids. The germline V gene encodes CDR1 SGHDT and CDR2 YYEEEE. With V trimmed by 2 bases and J by 5 bases, 7 bases remained unmatched. CDR3 in amino acids: CASSFGQGVHEQYF. The CDR3 nucleotides read TGTGCCAGCAGCTTTGGGCAGGGGGTCCACGAGCAGTACTTC. Looking up the rest from reference TRBV5-6 and TRBJ2-7 gives the full variable domain: DAGVTQSPTHLIKTRGQQVTLRCSPKSGHDTVSWYQQALGQGPQFIFQYYEEEERQRGNFPDRFSGHQFPNYSSELNVNALLLGDSALYLCASSFGQGVHEQYFGPGTRLTVT.

This CDR3 is CASGTNRGDTQYF. CDR3 coding DNA: TGTGCTAGTGGAACCAACAGGGGAGATACGCAGTATTTT. The chain recombines TRBV12-5 with TRBJ2-3; 7 nucleotides align to TRBD1. This CDR3 is built from 13 residues. Germline CDR1 is LGHNT and CDR2 is FRNRAP. The V and J ends lost 6 bases and 5 bases, in that order; junction bases with no gene match: 5.

The chain recombines TRBV5-1 with TRBJ2-1, with TRBD1 as a possible D gene (6 bases). Deletions cut 4 bases from V and 5 bases from J, with 10 bases between. Germline V gives CDR1 SGHRS, CDR2 YFSETQ. CDR3 length: 13 residues. The CDR3 DNA reads as TGCGCCAGCAGCGCGACAGGAGACAATGAGCAGTTCTTC. Translation gives CASSATGDNEQFF.

This clone occurred once. Here the CDR3 reads CASSHTPGLPSDEQFF. The CDR3 DNA sequence: TGTGCCAGCAGCCACACACCGGGATTACCAAGCGATGAGCAGTTCTTC. The genes are TRBV9 and TRBJ2-1, with D maybe TRBD2 (5 bases). Deletions cut 4 bases from V and 8 bases from J, with 22 bases between. There are 16 residues in the CDR3. Germline CDR1 SGDLS, CDR2 YYNGEE.